The present T cell receptor (beta chain) was sequenced within a study of radiotherapy plus CTLA-4 blockade in lung cancer. Study context: An objective response was seen in about a sixth of patients, and disease control in less than 35%.

As to this clone: Its antigen remains unknown.

The study treated chemo-refractory metastatic non-small-cell lung cancer patients with focal radiation plus ipilimumab CTLA-4 blockade. The CDR3 is 13 amino acids. V lost 7 bases and J 1 base, leaving 13 bases between the germline ends. CDR1 is SQVTM and CDR2 is ANQGSEA in the germline V gene. Clones were read by immunoSEQ multiplex PCR, and TCRdb kept only the in-frame ones, dropping some. The sample lists 40,000 to 50,000 clones; about 74% were seen once. Study-wide points: Among reported predictors of response, early blood T cell clone dynamics with interferon-beta performed best. An expansion of tumor-derived TCR clones occurred in blood after radiotherapy plus ipilimumab.

The V gene is TRBV29-1, the J gene TRBJ1-1; D gene uncertain. This TCR came from a human donor with non-small cell lung cancer who had stable disease on radiotherapy plus ipilimumab. The material was peripheral blood, obtained from a patient treated with radiotherapy plus ipilimumab. The chain's CDR3 is CSADIFPNTEAFF. CDR3 coding DNA: TGCAGCGCCGACATCTTTCCGAACACTGAAGCTTTCTTT.